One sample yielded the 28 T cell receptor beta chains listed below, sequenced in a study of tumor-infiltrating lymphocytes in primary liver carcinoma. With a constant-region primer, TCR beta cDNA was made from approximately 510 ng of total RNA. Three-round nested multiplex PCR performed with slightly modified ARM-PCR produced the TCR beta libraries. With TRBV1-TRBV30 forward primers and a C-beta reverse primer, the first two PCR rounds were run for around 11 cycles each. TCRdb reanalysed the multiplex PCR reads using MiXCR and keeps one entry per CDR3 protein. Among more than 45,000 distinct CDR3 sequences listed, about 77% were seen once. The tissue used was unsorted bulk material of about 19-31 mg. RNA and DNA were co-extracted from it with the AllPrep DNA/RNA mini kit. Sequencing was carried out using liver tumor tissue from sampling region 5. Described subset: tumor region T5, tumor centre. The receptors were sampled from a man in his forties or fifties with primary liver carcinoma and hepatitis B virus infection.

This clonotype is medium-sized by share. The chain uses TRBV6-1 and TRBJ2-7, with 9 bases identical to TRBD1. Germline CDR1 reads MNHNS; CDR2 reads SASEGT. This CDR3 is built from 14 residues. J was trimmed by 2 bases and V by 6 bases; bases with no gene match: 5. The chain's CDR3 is CASSRDREPYEQYF. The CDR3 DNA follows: TGTGCCAGCAGCCGGGACAGGGAGCCCTACGAGCAGTACTTC.

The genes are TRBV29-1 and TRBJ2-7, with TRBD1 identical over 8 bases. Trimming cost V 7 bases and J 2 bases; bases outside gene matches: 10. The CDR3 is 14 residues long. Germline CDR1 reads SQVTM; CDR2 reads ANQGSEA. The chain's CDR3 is CSANGQGVTYEQYF. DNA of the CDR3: TGCAGCGCGAACGGACAGGGAGTTACCTACGAGCAGTACTTC.

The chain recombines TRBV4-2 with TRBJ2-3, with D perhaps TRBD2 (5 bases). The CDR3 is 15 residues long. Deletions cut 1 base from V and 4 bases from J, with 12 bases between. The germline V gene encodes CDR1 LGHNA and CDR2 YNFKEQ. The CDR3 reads CASSQGVGSADTQYF. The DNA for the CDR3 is TGTGCCAGCAGCCAAGGAGTGGGGAGCGCAGATACGCAGTATTTT.

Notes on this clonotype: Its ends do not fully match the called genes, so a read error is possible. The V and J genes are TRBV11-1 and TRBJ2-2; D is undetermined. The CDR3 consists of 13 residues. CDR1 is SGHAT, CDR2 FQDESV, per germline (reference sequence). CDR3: CPSSLWDTGELFF. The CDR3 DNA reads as TGTCCCAGTAGCTTATGGGACACCGGGGAGCTGTTTTTT.

DNA of the CDR3: TGTGCCAGCTCAGCAGGTAGCACAGATACGCAGTATTTT. Its protein product is CASSAGSTDTQYF. The chain combines TRBV18 with TRBJ2-3; D unresolved. This CDR3 spans 13 amino acids. V lost 5 bases and J 0 bases, leaving 6 bases between the germline ends. Germline V gene sequence: CDR1 KGHSH, CDR2 LQKENI.

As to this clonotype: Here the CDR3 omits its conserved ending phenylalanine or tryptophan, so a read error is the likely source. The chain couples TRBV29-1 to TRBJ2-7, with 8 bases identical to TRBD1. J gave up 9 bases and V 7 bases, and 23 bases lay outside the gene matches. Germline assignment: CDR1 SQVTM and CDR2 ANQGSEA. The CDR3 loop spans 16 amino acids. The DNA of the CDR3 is TGCAGCGCCATGACATCTGGGACAGGCACTCCCTACTTGCAGTACCTC. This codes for CSAMTSGTGTPYLQYL.

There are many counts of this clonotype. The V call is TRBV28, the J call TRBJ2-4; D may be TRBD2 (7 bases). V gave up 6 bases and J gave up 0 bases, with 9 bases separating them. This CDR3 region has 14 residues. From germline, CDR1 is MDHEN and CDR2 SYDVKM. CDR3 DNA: TGTGCCAGCAGGGGGGGGCCAGCCAAAAACATTCAGTACTTC. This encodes CASRGGPAKNIQYF.

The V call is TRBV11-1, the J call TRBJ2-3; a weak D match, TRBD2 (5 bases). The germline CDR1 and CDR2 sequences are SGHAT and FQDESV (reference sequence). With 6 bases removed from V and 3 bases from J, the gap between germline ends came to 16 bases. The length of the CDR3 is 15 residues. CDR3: CASSSPRECTDTQYF. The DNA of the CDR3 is TGTGCCAGCAGTTCGCCGAGGGAGTGTACAGATACGCAGTATTTT.

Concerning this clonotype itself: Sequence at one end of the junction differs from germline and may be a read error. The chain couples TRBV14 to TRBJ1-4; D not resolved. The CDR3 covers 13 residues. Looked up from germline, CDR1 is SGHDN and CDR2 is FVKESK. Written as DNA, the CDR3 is TGTGCCAGCACCTACTCCCTCAAAGGAAAATTGTTTTTT. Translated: CASTYSLKGKLFF.

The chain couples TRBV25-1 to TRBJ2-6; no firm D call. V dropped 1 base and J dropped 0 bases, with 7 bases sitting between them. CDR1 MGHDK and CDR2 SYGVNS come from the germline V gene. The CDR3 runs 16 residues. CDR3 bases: TGTGCCAGCAGTGAATTCGGCAGCTCTGGGGCCAACGTCCTGACTTTC. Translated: CASSEFGSSGANVLTF.

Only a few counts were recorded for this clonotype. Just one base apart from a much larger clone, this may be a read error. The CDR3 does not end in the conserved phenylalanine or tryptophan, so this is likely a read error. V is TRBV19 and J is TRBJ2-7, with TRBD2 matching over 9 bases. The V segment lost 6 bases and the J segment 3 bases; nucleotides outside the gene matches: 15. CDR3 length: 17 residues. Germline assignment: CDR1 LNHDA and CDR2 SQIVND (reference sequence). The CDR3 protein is CASSAKPHAGGLYEQYY. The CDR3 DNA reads TGTGCCAGTAGCGCTAAGCCCCATGCGGGAGGGCTCTACGAGCAGTACTAC.

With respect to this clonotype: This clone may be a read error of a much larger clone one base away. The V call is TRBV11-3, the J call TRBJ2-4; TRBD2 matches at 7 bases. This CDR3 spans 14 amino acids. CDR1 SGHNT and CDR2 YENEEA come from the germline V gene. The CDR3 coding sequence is TGTGCCAGCAGCCCACGGGGAGGGAAAAGCATTCAGTACTTC. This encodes CASSPRGGKSIQYF.

CDR3 coding DNA: TGTGCCAGCAGCGTATCCCATACCCAGGCCCCTGGAAACACCATATATTTT. It codes for CASSVSHTQAPGNTIYF. The chain joins TRBV11-2 to TRBJ1-3; no clear D. Germline lookup yields CDR1 SGHAT and CDR2 FQNNGV. V lost 5 bases to trimming and J lost 2 bases, with 19 bases between them. CDR3 length: 17 amino acids. The full variable domain, with the rest looked up from reference TRBV11-2 and TRBJ1-3, is EAGVAQSPRYKIIEKRQSVAFWCNPISGHATLYWYQQILGQGPKLLIQFQNNGVVDDSQLPKDRFSAERLKGVDSTLKIQPAKLEDSAVYLCASSVSHTQAPGNTIYFGEGSWLTVV.

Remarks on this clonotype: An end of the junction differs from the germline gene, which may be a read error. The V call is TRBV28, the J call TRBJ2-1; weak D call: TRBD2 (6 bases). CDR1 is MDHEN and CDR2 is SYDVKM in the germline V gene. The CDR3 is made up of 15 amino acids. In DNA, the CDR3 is TGTGCCAGTAGTTCCTCTCGGAGGGGAAAGCATGAGCAGTCCTTC. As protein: CASSSSRRGKHEQSF.

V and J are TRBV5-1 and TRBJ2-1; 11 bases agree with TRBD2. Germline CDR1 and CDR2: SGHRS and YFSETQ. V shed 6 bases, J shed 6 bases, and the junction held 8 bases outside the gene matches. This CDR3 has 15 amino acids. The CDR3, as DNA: TGCGCCAGCAACATCCTAGCGGGAGGCCCCAATGAGCAGTTCTTC. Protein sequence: CASNILAGGPNEQFF.

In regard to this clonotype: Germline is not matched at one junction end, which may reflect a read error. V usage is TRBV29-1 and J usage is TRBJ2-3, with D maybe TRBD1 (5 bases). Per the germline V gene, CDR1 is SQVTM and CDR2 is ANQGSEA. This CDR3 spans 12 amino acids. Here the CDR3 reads CSVGTNGATHYF. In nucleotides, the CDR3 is TGCAGCGTTGGTACCAATGGGGCTACGCACTATTTT.

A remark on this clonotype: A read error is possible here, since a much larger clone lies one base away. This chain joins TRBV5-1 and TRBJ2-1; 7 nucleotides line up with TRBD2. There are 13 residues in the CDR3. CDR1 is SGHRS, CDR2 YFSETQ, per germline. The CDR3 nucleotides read TGCGCCAGCAACTTGGGACTATCGGGAGAGGAGTTCTTC. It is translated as CASNLGLSGEEFF.

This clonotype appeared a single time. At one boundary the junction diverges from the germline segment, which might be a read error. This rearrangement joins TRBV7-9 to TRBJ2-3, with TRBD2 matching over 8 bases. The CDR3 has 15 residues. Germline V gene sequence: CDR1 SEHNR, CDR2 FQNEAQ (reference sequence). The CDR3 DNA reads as TGCGCCAGCAGCCAACTGGCAGCGGGAGATGATACGCAGTATTTT. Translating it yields CASSQLAAGDDTQYF.

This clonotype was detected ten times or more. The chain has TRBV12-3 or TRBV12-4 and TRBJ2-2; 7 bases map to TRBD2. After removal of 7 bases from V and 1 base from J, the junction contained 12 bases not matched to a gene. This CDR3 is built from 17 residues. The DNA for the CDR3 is TGTGCCAGCAACTCCCCCGCGGGAGATAGGAACACCGGGGAGCTGTTTTTT. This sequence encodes CASNSPAGDRNTGELFF.

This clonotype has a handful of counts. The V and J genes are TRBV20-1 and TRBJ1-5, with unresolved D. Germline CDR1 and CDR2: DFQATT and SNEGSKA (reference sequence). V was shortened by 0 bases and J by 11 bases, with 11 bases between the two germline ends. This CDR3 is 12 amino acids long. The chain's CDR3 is CSARDRDGTQHF. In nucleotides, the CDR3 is TGCAGTGCTAGAGATCGAGACGGGACCCAGCATTTT.

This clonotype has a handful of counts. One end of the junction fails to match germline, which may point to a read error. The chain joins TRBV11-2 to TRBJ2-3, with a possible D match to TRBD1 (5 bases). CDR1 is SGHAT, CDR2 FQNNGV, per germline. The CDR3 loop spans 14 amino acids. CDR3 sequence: CAGSPPGRADTQYF. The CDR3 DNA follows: TGTGCCGGCAGTCCCCCGGGCAGGGCAGATACGCAGTATTTT.

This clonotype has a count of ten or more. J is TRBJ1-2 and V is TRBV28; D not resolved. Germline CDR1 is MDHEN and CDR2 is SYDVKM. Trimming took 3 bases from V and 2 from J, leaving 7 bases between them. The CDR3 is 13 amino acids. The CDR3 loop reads CASSLGQNYGYTF. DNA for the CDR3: TGTGCCAGCAGTTTGGGCCAGAACTATGGCTACACCTTC.

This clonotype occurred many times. The CDR3 loop is CASSVRPQGTGELFF. CDR3 nucleotides: TGTGCCAGCAGTGTTAGGCCTCAGGGGACCGGGGAGCTGTTTTTT. The chain carries TRBV6-1 and TRBJ2-2, with D perhaps matching TRBD1 (6 bases). Trimming shortened V by 4 bases and J by 5 bases, and 14 bases separated the two germline ends. From germline, CDR1 is MNHNS and CDR2 SASEGT. CDR3 length: 15 residues.

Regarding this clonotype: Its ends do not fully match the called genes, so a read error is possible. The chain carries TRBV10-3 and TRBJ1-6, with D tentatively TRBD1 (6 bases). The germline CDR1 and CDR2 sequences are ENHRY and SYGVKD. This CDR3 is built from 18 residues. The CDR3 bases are TGTACCATCAGTGGGGCGAGCGGGGGCGCTTCTAATAATTCACCCCCCCACTTT. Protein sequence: CTISGASGGASNNSPPHF.

CDR3 sequence (DNA): TGCAGCGTCGGCGGGGATATCTATGGCTACACCTTC. This encodes CSVGGDIYGYTF. V gene TRBV29-1 combines with J gene TRBJ1-2; D remains unclear. With 6 bases removed from V and 4 bases from J, the gap between germline ends came to 12 bases. The CDR3 is made up of 12 amino acids. Germline loops: CDR1 SQVTM, CDR2 ANQGSEA.

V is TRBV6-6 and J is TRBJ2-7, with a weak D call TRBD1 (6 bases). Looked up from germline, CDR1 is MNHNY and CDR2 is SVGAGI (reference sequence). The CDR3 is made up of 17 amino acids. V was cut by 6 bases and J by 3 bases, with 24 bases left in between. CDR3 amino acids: CASSRGRDGQNFYEQYF. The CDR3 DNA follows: TGTGCCAGCAGCCGTGGCAGAGACGGACAGAATTTCTACGAGCAGTACTTC.

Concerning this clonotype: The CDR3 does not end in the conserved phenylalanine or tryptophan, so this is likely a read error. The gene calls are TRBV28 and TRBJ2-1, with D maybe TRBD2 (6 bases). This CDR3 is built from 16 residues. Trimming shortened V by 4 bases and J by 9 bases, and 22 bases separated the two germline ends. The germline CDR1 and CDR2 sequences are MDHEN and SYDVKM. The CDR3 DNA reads TGTGCCAGCAGTTCCCCACCGGGGGTTGAGGGAAGTGAGCAGTTCTCC. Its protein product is CASSSPPGVEGSEQFS.

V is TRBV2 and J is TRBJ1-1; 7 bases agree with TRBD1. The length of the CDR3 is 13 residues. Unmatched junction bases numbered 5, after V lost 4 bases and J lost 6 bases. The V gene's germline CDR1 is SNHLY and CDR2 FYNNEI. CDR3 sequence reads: CASSGQGFPEAFF. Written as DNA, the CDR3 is TGTGCCAGCAGTGGACAGGGTTTTCCTGAAGCTTTCTTT.